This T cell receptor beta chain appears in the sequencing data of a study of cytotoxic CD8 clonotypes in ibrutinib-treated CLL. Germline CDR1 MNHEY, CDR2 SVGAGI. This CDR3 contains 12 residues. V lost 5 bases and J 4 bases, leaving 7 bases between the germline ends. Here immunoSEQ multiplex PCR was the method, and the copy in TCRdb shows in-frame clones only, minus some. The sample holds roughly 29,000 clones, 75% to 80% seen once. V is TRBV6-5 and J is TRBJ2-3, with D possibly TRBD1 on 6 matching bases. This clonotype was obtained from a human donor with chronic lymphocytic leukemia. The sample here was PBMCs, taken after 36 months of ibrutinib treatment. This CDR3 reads CASSAGADTQYF. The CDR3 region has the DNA TGTGCCAGCAGTGCAGGGGCAGATACGCAGTATTTT.